This T cell receptor beta chain came from a study of T cell responses to AZD1222 COVID-19 vaccine. V was shortened by 5 bases and J by 2 bases, with 10 bases between the two germline ends. The CDR3 is made up of 13 amino acids. Per germline, CDR1 LNHDA and CDR2 SQIVND (reference sequence). Study conclusions and caveats: Donor demographics were predominantly white British with a female majority; clonal diversity may be underestimated.

TCRdb keeps only in-frame clones here, not all; method: immunoSEQ multiplex PCR. The sample holds 70,000 or so clones; about four fifths are singletons and the top ten take about 6.3%. For this clone: The target antigen is unknown.

The source of this sequence is an adult who received the AZD1222 COVID-19 vaccine. The J gene is TRBJ2-7, the V gene TRBV19, with a weak D call TRBD1 (6 bases). The specimen comprised peripheral blood, sampled 28 days after the second AZD1222 dose. The CDR3: CASSPGVAYEQYF. The CDR3 bases are TGTGCCAGTAGTCCAGGGGTCGCCTACGAGCAGTACTTC.